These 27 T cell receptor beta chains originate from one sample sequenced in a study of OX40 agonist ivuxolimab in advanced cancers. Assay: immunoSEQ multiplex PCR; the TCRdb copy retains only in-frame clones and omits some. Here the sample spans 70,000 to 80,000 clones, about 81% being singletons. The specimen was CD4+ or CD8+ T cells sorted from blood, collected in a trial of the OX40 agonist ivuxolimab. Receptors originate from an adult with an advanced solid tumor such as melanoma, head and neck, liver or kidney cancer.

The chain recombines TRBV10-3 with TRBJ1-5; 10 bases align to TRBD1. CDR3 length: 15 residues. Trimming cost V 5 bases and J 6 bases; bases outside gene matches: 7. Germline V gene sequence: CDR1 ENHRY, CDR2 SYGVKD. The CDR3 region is CAISPGTGVGQPQHF. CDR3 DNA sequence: TGTGCCATCAGTCCCGGGACAGGGGTAGGTCAGCCCCAGCATTTT.

For the CDR3, the DNA is TGCGCCAGCGGCCGGACGGGGAACACTGAAGCTTTCTTT. Translating gives CASGRTGNTEAFF. J is TRBJ1-1 and V is TRBV10-2; the D is unclear. In germline, CDR1 is WSHSY, CDR2 SAAADI. Trimming stripped 8 bases from V and 1 base from J, with 11 bases between. This CDR3 has 13 amino acids.

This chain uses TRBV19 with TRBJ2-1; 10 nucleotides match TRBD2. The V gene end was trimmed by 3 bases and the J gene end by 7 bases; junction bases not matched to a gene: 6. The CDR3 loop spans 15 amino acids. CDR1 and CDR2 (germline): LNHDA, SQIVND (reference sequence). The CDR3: CASSIFTSGNNEQFF. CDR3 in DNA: TGTGCCAGTAGTATTTTTACTAGCGGGAATAATGAGCAGTTCTTC.

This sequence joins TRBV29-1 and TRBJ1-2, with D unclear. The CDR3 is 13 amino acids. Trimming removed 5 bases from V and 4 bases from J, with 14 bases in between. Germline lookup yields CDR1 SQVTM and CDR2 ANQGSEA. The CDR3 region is CSVTSADIYGYTF. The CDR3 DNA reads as TGCAGCGTTACCTCTGCCGACATCTATGGCTACACCTTC. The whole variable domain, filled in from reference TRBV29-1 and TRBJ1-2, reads SAVISQKPSRDICQRGTSLTIQCQVDSQVTMMFWYRQQPGQSLTLIATANQGSEATYESGFVIDKFPISRPNLTFSTLTVSNMSPEDSSIYLCSVTSADIYGYTFGSGTRLTVV.

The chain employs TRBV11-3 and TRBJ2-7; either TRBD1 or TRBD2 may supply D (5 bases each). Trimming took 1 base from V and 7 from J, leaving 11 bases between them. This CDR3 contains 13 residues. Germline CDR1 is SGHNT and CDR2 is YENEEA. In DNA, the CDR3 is TGTGCCAGCAGCTTAGGGGGGACGGATGAGCAGTACTTC. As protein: CASSLGGTDEQYF.

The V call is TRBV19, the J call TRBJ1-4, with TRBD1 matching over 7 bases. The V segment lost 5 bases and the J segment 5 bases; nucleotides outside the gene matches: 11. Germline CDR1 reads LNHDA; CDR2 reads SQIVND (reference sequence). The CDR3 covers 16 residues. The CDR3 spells CASSSWTGTENEKLFF. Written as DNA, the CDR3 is TGTGCCAGTAGTTCCTGGACCGGGACAGAGAATGAAAAACTGTTTTTT.

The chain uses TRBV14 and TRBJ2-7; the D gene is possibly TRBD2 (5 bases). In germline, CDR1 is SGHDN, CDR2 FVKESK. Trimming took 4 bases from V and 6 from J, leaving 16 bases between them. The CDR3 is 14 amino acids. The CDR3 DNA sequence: TGTGCCAGCAGCCTAGCGATTAAGAGTAGCGAGCAGTACTTC. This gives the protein CASSLAIKSSEQYF. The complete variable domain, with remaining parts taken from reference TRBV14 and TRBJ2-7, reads EAGVTQFPSHSVIEKGQTVTLRCDPISGHDNLYWYRRVMGKEIKFLLHFVKESKQDESGMPNNRFLAERTGGTYSTLKVQPAELEDSGVYFCASSLAIKSSEQYFGPGTRLTVT.

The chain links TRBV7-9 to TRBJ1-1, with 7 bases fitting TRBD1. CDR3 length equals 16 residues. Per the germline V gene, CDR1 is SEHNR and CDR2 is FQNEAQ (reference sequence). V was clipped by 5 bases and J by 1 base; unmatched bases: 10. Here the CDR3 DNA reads TGTGCCAGCAGCCCCCGGTCTGGGGACAGGAACACTGAAGCTTTCTTT. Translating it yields CASSPRSGDRNTEAFF. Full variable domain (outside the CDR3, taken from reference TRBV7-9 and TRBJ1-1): DTGVSQNPRHKITKRGQNVTFRCDPISEHNRLYWYRQTLGQGPEFLTYFQNEAQLEKSRLLSDRFSAERPKGSFSTLEIQRTEQGDSAMYLCASSPRSGDRNTEAFFGQGTRLTVV.

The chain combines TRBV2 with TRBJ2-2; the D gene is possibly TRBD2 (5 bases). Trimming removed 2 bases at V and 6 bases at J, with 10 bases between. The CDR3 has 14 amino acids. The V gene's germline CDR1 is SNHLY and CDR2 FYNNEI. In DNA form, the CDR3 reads TGTGCCAGCAGTGAACGGTATAGCGCCGGGGAGCTGTTTTTT. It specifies CASSERYSAGELFF.

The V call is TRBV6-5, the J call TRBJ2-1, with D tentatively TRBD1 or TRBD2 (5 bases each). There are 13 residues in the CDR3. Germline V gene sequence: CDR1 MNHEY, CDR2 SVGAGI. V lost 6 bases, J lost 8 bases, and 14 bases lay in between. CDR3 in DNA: TGTGCCAGCAGCCTTGGGTGGGGGTATGAGCAGTTCTTC. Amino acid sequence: CASSLGWGYEQFF.

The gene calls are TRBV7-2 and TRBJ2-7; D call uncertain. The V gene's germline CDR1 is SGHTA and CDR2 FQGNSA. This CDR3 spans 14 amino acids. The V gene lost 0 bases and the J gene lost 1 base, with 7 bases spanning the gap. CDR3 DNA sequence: TGTGCCAGCAGCTTAGCTGACGGATCCTACGAGCAGTACTTC. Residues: CASSLADGSYEQYF.

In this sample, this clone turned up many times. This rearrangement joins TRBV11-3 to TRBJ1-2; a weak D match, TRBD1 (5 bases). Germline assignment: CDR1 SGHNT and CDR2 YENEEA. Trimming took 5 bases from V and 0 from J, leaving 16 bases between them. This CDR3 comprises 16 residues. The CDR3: CASSEEGRAANYGYTF. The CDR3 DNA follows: TGTGCCAGCAGCGAGGAGGGGCGGGCAGCTAACTATGGCTACACCTTC.

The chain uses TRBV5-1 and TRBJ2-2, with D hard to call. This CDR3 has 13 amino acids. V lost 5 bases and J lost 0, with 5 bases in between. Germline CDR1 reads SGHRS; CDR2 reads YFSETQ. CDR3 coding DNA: TGCGCCAGCAGACCCACGAACACCGGGGAGCTGTTTTTT. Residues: CASRPTNTGELFF.

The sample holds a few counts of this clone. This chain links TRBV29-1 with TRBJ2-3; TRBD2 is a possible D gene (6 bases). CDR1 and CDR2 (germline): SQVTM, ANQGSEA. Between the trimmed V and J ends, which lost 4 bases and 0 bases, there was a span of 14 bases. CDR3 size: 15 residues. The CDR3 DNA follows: TGCAGCGTTGTTGGAGGGCCCTTTAGCACAGATACGCAGTATTTT. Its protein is CSVVGGPFSTDTQYF.

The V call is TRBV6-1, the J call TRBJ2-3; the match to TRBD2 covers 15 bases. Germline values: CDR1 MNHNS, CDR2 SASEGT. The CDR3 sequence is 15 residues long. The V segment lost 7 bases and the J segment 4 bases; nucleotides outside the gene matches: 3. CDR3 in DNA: TGTGCCAGCACCCGGACTAGCGGGGGGGCAGATACGCAGTATTTT. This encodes CASTRTSGGADTQYF.

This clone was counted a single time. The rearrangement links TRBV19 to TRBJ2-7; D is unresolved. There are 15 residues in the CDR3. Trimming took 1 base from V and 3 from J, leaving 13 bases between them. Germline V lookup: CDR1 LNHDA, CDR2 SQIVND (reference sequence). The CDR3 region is CASSIAPRNDYEQYF. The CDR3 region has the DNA TGTGCCAGTAGTATAGCCCCCCGGAACGACTACGAGCAGTACTTC.

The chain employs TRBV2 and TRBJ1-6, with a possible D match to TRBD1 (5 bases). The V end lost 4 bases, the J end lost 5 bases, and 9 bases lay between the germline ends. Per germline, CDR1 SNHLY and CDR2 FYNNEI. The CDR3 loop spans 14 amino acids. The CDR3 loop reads CASSVVGDNSPLHF. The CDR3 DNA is TGTGCCAGCAGTGTCGTAGGGGATAATTCACCCCTCCACTTT.

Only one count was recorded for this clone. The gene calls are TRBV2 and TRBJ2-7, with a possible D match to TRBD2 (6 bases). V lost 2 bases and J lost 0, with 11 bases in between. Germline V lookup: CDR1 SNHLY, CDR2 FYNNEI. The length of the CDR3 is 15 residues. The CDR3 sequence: CASSEYGGFSYEQYF. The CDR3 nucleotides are TGTGCCAGCAGTGAATACGGGGGATTCTCCTACGAGCAGTACTTC.

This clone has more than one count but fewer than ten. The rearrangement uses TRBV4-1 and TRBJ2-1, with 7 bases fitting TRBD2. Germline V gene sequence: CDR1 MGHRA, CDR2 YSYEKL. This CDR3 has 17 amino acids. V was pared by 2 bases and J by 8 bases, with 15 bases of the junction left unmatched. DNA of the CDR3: TGCGCCAGCAGCCAACCGCTAGCGGCTAAACCCCCGGATGAGCAGTTCTTC. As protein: CASSQPLAAKPPDEQFF.

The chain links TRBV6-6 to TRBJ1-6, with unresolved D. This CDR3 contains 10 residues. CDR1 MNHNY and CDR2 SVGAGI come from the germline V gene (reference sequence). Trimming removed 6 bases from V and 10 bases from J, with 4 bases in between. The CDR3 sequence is CASRRSPLHF. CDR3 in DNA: TGTGCCAGCAGGCGATCACCCCTCCACTTT.

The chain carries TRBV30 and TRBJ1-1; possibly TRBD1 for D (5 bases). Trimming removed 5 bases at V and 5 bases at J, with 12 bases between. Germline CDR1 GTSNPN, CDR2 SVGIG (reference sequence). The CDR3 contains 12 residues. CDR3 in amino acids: CAWGTRLTEAFF. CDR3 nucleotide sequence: TGTGCCTGGGGGACCCGATTAACTGAAGCTTTCTTT.

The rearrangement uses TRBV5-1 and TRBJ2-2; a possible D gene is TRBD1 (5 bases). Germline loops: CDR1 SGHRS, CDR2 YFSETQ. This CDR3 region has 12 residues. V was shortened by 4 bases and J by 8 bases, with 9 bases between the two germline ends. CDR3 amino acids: CASSKGLGELFF. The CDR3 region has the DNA TGCGCCAGCAGCAAGGGGTTGGGGGAGCTGTTTTTT.

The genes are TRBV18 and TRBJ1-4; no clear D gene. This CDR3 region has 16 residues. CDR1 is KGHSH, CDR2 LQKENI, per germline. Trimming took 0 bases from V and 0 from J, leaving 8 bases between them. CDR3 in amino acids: CASSPPGGATNEKLFF. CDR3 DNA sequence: TGTGCCAGCTCACCACCGGGCGGTGCAACTAATGAAAAACTGTTTTTT.

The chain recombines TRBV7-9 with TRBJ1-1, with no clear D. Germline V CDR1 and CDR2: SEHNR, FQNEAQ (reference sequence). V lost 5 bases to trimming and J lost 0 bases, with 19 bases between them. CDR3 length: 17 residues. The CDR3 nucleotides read TGTGCCAGCAGCCAAGACTATGCAGGTAACATGAACACTGAAGCTTTCTTT. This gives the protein CASSQDYAGNMNTEAFF.

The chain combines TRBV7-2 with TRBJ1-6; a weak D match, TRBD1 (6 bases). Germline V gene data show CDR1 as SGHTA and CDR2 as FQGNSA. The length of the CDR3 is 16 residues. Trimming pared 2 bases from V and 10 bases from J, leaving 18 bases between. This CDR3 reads CASSLHLQGTGSPLHF. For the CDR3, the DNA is TGTGCCAGCAGCTTACACTTACAGGGTACGGGGTCACCCCTCCACTTT.

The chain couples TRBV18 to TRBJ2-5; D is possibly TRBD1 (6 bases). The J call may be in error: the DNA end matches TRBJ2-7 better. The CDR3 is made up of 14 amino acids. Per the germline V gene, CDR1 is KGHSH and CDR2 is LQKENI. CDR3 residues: CASSSDSGPYEQYF. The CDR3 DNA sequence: TGTGCCAGCTCTTCGGACAGTGGCCCGTACGAGCAGTACTTC.

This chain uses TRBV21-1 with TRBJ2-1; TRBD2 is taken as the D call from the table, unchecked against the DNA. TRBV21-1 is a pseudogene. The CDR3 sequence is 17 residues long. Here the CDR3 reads CASSTFTGLEVYNEQFF. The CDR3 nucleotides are TGTGCCAGCAGCACATTCACGGGACTAGAGGTTTACAATGAGCAGTTCTTC.